This is a list of T cell receptor beta chains from one sample in a study of shared clonotypes between healthy human individuals. Sequencing was performed with immunoSEQ multiplex PCR; in TCRdb, only in-frame clones are kept and a portion is missing. The sample has about 1.5 million clones, around 98% seen once. The sample was naive CD4+ T cells sorted from blood. Receptor source: a man aged 30 to 39 in good health. The CDR3 runs from the conserved cysteine through the conserved F or W. The order of the fields is clone size, V gene, J gene, D gene, CDR3 protein, CDR3 DNA. A D gene is named only where the DNA matches it firmly. Rows may omit the clone size; those that give it use once, few, many or a size class.

size: NA
V: TRBV5-4
J: TRBJ1-2
D: NA
CDR3: CASSPRQWNGYTF
DNA: TGTGCCAGCAGCCCACGACAGTGGAATGGCTACACCTTC

size: NA
V: TRBV5-4
J: TRBJ1-2
D: NA
CDR3: CASSLTENYGYTF
DNA: TGTGCCAGCAGCTTGACAGAGAACTATGGCTACACCTTC

size: NA
V: TRBV27
J: TRBJ2-7
D: TRBD1
CDR3: CASSYTGTGREQYF
DNA: TGTGCCAGCAGTTATACCGGGACAGGGCGCGAGCAGTACTTC

size: NA
V: TRBV4-3
J: TRBJ2-7
D: NA
CDR3: CASSQGLGRDYEQYF
DNA: TGCGCCAGCAGCCAAGGATTAGGCAGGGACTACGAGCAGTACTTC

size: NA
V: TRBV5-4
J: TRBJ2-5
D: NA
CDR3: CASSFDPGWAQYF
DNA: TGTGCCAGCAGCTTCGACCCGGGTTGGGCCCAGTACTTC

size: NA
V: TRBV5-1
J: TRBJ2-5
D: TRBD2
CDR3: CASSLIAGGRTETQYF
DNA: TGCGCCAGCAGCCTCATAGCGGGAGGGCGGACGGAGACCCAGTACTTC

size: NA
V: TRBV19
J: TRBJ2-2
D: TRBD1
CDR3: CASSRRTGRTGELFF
DNA: TGTGCCAGTAGTAGACGGACAGGGAGGACCGGGGAGCTGTTTTTT

size: once
V: TRBV5-1
J: TRBJ2-5
D: TRBD1
CDR3: CASSLGDRVEETQYF
DNA: TGCGCCAGCAGCTTGGGGGACAGGGTCGAGGAGACCCAGTACTTC

size: NA
V: TRBV11-2
J: TRBJ2-4
D: TRBD1
CDR3: CASSLTGAENIQYF
DNA: TGTGCCAGCAGCTTAACAGGGGCCGAAAACATTCAGTACTTC

size: NA
V: TRBV28
J: TRBJ2-7
D: TRBD2
CDR3: CASSLTSDWNEQYF
DNA: TGTGCCAGCAGTTTAACTAGCGACTGGAACGAGCAGTACTTC

size: NA
V: TRBV5-1
J: TRBJ1-4
D: NA
CDR3: CASRAGSSEKLFF
DNA: TGCGCCAGCAGGGCAGGGTCGAGTGAAAAACTGTTTTTT

size: NA
V: TRBV5-8
J: TRBJ2-2
D: NA
CDR3: CASSLGQMNTGELFF
DNA: TGTGCCAGCAGCTTGGGACAGATGAACACCGGGGAGCTGTTTTTT

size: NA
V: TRBV18
J: TRBJ2-1
D: TRBD2
CDR3: CASSPKREVYNEQFF
DNA: TGTGCCAGCTCCCCTAAGCGGGAGGTTTACAATGAGCAGTTCTTC

size: NA
V: TRBV18
J: TRBJ2-3
D: NA
CDR3: CASSPWAGSTDTQYF
DNA: TGTGCCAGCTCACCATGGGCGGGAAGCACAGATACGCAGTATTTT

size: NA
V: TRBV9
J: TRBJ1-1
D: NA
CDR3: CASMNSDGTIEAFF
DNA: TGTGCCAGCATGAATTCGGACGGGACGATTGAAGCTTTCTTT

size: NA
V: TRBV7-8
J: TRBJ2-7
D: TRBD1
CDR3: CASSLGFGARDRKYF
DNA: TGTGCCAGCAGCTTAGGTTTCGGCGCCCGGGACAGGAAGTACTTC

size: NA
V: TRBV28
J: TRBJ2-7
D: NA
CDR3: CASSSHLGQSWYEQYF
DNA: TGTGCCAGCAGTTCTCACCTTGGACAGTCTTGGTACGAGCAGTACTTC

size: NA
V: TRBV29-1
J: TRBJ1-2
D: TRBD1
CDR3: CSVMTGNDGYTF
DNA: TGCAGCGTCATGACAGGGAACGATGGCTACACCTTC

size: once
V: TRBV5-1
J: TRBJ2-1
D: TRBD2
CDR3: CASSFPSGRGDIHNEQFF
DNA: TGCGCCAGCAGCTTCCCTAGCGGGAGGGGGGACATACACAATGAGCAGTTCTTC

size: NA
V: TRBV7-9
J: TRBJ2-2
D: NA
CDR3: CASSRGANPTGELFF
DNA: TGTGCCAGCAGTCGGGGGGCTAACCCCACCGGGGAGCTGTTTTTT

size: NA
V: TRBV30
J: TRBJ2-3
D: TRBD2
CDR3: CAWSEGLAESDTQYF
DNA: TGTGCCTGGAGTGAGGGCCTAGCGGAGTCAGATACGCAGTATTTT

size: NA
V: TRBV7-9
J: TRBJ2-7
D: NA
CDR3: CASSTHRDVKYEQYF
DNA: TGTGCCAGCAGCACTCACCGGGACGTAAAGTACGAGCAGTACTTC

size: NA
V: TRBV7-8
J: TRBJ2-7
D: TRBD2
CDR3: CASSQTSGRARDEQYF
DNA: TGTGCCAGCAGTCAGACTAGCGGGAGGGCCCGGGACGAGCAGTACTTC

size: NA
V: TRBV7-8
J: TRBJ2-7
D: TRBD2
CDR3: CASSELAGALQYF
DNA: TGTGCCAGCAGCGAACTAGCGGGAGCGTTGCAGTACTTC

size: NA
V: TRBV7-9
J: TRBJ2-3
D: TRBD1
CDR3: CASSWDRPISTDTQYF
DNA: TGTGCCAGCAGCTGGGACAGGCCCATTTCCACAGATACGCAGTATTTT

size: NA
V: TRBV19
J: TRBJ2-7
D: NA
CDR3: CASSHRAGNSYEQYF
DNA: TGTGCCAGTAGTCACAGGGCGGGTAACTCCTACGAGCAGTACTTC

size: NA
V: TRBV5-6
J: TRBJ1-5
D: NA
CDR3: CASSSKDGRPSNQPQHF
DNA: TGTGCCAGCAGCTCTAAGGACGGAAGACCTAGCAATCAGCCCCAGCATTTT

size: NA
V: TRBV20-1
J: TRBJ2-5
D: NA
CDR3: CSARHKETQYF
DNA: TGCAGTGCTAGACATAAAGAGACCCAGTACTTC

size: NA
V: TRBV4-3
J: TRBJ2-3
D: TRBD2
CDR3: CASSQDSGTADTQYF
DNA: TGCGCCAGCAGCCAAGATAGCGGGACGGCAGATACGCAGTATTTT

size: NA
V: TRBV5-1
J: TRBJ2-2
D: NA
CDR3: CASSPGISTGELFF
DNA: TGCGCCAGCAGTCCCGGGATCTCGACCGGGGAGCTGTTTTTT

size: NA
V: TRBV19
J: TRBJ2-2
D: NA
CDR3: CASRATGELFF
DNA: TGTGCCAGTCGTGCCACCGGGGAGCTGTTTTTT

size: NA
V: TRBV2
J: TRBJ2-7
D: TRBD2
CDR3: CASIRDYGYEQYF
DNA: TGTGCCAGCATAAGGGACTACGGCTACGAGCAGTACTTC

size: NA
V: TRBV27
J: TRBJ2-7
D: TRBD2
CDR3: CASSSWGGGAYYEQYF
DNA: TGTGCCAGCAGTTCTTGGGGCGGGGGAGCTTACTACGAGCAGTACTTC